The 30 T cell receptor beta chains below were found in one sample sequenced in a study of CD8 T cells in Susac syndrome. Reverse transcription of about 0.45 to 1 ug RNA used random hexamers. TCRdb re-analysed the immunoSEQ multiplex PCR reads in MiXCR, keeping a single row per CDR3 protein. The sample shows 120,000 or so distinct CDR3 sequences, 94% of them seen only once. The sample was CD4+ T cells from PBMCs. The receptor source for this set is a human donor in good health.

In DNA form, the CDR3 reads TGTGCCAGCAGCCACTCAGGGTATGAAAAACTGTTTTTT. This sequence encodes CASSHSGYEKLFF. V gene TRBV3-1 combines with J gene TRBJ1-4; possible D gene TRBD1, 5 bases. Between the trimmed V and J ends, which lost 3 bases and 6 bases, there was a span of 8 bases. The CDR3 is made up of 13 amino acids. Germline CDR1 LGHDT, CDR2 YNNKEL (reference sequence). Full variable domain (rest looked up from reference TRBV3-1 and TRBJ1-4): DTAVSQTPKYLVTQMGNDKSIKCEQNLGHDTMYWYKQDSKKFLKIMFSYNNKELIINETVPNRFSPKSPDKAHLNLHINSLELGDSAVYFCASSHSGYEKLFFGSGTQLSVL.

The rearrangement joins TRBV7-3 to TRBJ2-7, with D perhaps TRBD1 or TRBD2 (5 bases each). Trimming stripped 1 base from V and 2 bases from J, with 9 bases between. This CDR3 is built from 14 residues. Germline V CDR1 and CDR2: SGHTA, FQGTGA. CDR3 DNA: TGTGCCAGCAGCTTAAGCAGGGACCCCTACGAGCAGTACTTC. Its protein product is CASSLSRDPYEQYF. The full variable domain, with the rest looked up from reference TRBV7-3 and TRBJ2-7, is GAGVSQTPSNKVTEKGKYVELRCDPISGHTALYWYRQSLGQGPEFLIYFQGTGAADDSGLPNDRFFAVRPEGSVSTLKIQRTERGDSAVYLCASSLSRDPYEQYFGPGTRLTVT.

V gene TRBV2 combines with J gene TRBJ2-7; TRBD1 aligns across 8 bases. The germline V gene encodes CDR1 SNHLY and CDR2 FYNNEI. V lost 7 bases and J lost 6; bases outside the gene matches: 11. This CDR3 is built from 14 residues. CDR3 amino acids: CASTLTGDSSEQYF. The CDR3 nucleotides are TGTGCCAGCACTTTGACAGGGGATTCCAGCGAGCAGTACTTC.

V is TRBV6-6 and J is TRBJ1-5; D possibly corresponds to TRBD1 (5 bases). CDR1 and CDR2 from the germline V gene are MNHNY and SVGAGI (reference sequence). CDR3 length: 15 residues. The V and J ends lost 4 bases and 9 bases respectively, with 19 bases between them. The CDR3 DNA sequence: TGTGCCAGCAGTTCGACCGGGACGCCTCCCTTGCCCCAGCATTTT. Translating it yields CASSSTGTPPLPQHF.

The chain joins TRBV7-9 to TRBJ2-2, with D possibly matching TRBD1 (7 bases). The CDR3 has 17 residues. V lost 6 bases and J 0 bases, leaving 17 bases between the germline ends. The germline CDR1 and CDR2 sequences are SEHNR and FQNEAQ (reference sequence). The CDR3 is CASRGLRQGANTGELFF. The CDR3 DNA reads TGTGCCAGCAGGGGACTCCGACAGGGCGCGAACACCGGGGAGCTGTTTTTT.

The rearrangement joins TRBV3-1 to TRBJ1-1; 7 nucleotides match TRBD1. V lost 5 bases and J lost 4; bases outside the gene matches: 10. The CDR3 length is 15 residues. Germline V gives CDR1 LGHDT, CDR2 YNNKEL (reference sequence). CDR3 amino acids: CASSSRGGSSTEAFF. The CDR3 nucleotides are TGTGCCAGCAGCTCCAGGGGGGGTTCATCCACTGAAGCTTTCTTT.

This clonotype was observed once. CDR3 nucleotides: TGCAGTGCTAGAGATCCGGCTAGCGGGAGAGACGAGCAGTACTTC. It is translated as CSARDPASGRDEQYF. This rearrangement joins TRBV20-1 to TRBJ2-7; 10 nucleotides match TRBD2. The J segment lost 5 bases and the V segment lost 0 bases, leaving 7 bases of the junction unmatched. The CDR3 is made up of 15 amino acids. The germline V gene has CDR1 DFQATT and CDR2 SNEGSKA (reference sequence).

The chain couples TRBV28 to TRBJ1-2; D remains ambiguous. Germline V gives CDR1 MDHEN, CDR2 SYDVKM. CDR3 length: 14 amino acids. V was shortened by 2 bases and J by 6 bases, with 13 bases between the two germline ends. In nucleotides, the CDR3 is TGTGCCAGCAGTTTAATTGGGAGCCAAAATGGCTACACCTTC. This gives the protein CASSLIGSQNGYTF.

The rearrangement joins TRBV3-1 to TRBJ2-7; 13 nucleotides line up with TRBD2. Looked up from germline, CDR1 is LGHDT and CDR2 is YNNKEL (reference sequence). The V segment lost 0 bases and the J segment 9 bases; nucleotides outside the gene matches: 8. The CDR3 extends over 16 amino acids. The CDR3 region is CASSQDSGLAGNGQYF. The CDR3, as DNA: TGTGCCAGCAGCCAAGATTCGGGACTAGCGGGAAACGGGCAGTACTTC.

V gene TRBV12-3 or TRBV12-4 combines with J gene TRBJ2-7; 9 bases map to TRBD2. V dropped 3 bases and J dropped 7; count of bases not matched to a gene: 4. This CDR3 region has 13 residues. Here the CDR3 DNA reads TGTGCCAGCAGTTTGCGGGAGGGTGTAGAGCAGTACTTC. Translating gives CASSLREGVEQYF.

The chain employs TRBV7-9 and TRBJ2-1; tentatively, D is TRBD2 (6 bases). The CDR3 loop spans 17 amino acids. The ends were cut back, 5 bases at V and 0 bases at J, with 17 bases in the middle. The germline V gene encodes CDR1 SEHNR and CDR2 FQNEAQ (reference sequence). CDR3 in DNA: TGTGCCAGCAGCCTTCCGAGCGGGCACAGCTCCTACAATGAGCAGTTCTTC. It yields the protein CASSLPSGHSSYNEQFF.

The rearrangement uses TRBV19 and TRBJ2-3; TRBD2 aligns across 7 bases. J gave up 2 bases and V 6 bases, and 2 bases lay outside the gene matches. Germline CDR1 and CDR2: LNHDA and SQIVND (reference sequence). This CDR3 spans 13 amino acids. For the CDR3, the DNA is TGTGCCAGTAGCCGGGACTACACAGATACGCAGTATTTT. Translated, it gives CASSRDYTDTQYF.

The chain is built from TRBV28 and TRBJ2-7; D might be TRBD2 (6 bases). The V end was cut by 6 bases, the J end by 1 base, with 19 bases between. The CDR3 has 16 residues. CDR1 and CDR2 (germline): MDHEN, SYDVKM. The chain's CDR3 is CASRKIRTGLSYEQYF. For the CDR3, the DNA is TGTGCCAGCAGAAAGATACGGACGGGACTTTCCTACGAGCAGTACTTC.

This sequence joins TRBV4-3 and TRBJ2-3; 8 bases are shared with TRBD1. Germline trimming cut 3 bases from V and 3 bases from J; bases unmatched to any gene: 11. There are 17 residues in the CDR3. The V gene's germline CDR1 is LGHNA and CDR2 YSLEER. As DNA, the CDR3 is TGCGCCAGCAGCCAGGACCACAGGGGGGACCCTACAGATACGCAGTATTTT. This translates into CASSQDHRGDPTDTQYF.

The chain uses TRBV7-8 and TRBJ2-4; D unresolved. Germline V CDR1 and CDR2: SGHVS, FQNEAQ. The ends were cut back, 5 bases at V and 0 bases at J, with 11 bases in the middle. The CDR3 loop spans 15 amino acids. CDR3 protein: CASSPAWGAKNIQYF. CDR3 nucleotide sequence: TGTGCCAGCAGCCCAGCCTGGGGAGCCAAAAACATTCAGTACTTC.

This clonotype was detected once. The chain is built from TRBV20-1 and TRBJ2-1, with 15 bases that match TRBD2. Germline lookup yields CDR1 DFQATT and CDR2 SNEGSKA (reference sequence). The CDR3 consists of 16 residues. With 4 bases clipped from V and 6 bases from J, the junction kept 7 bases outside the gene matches. The DNA for the CDR3 is TGCAGTGCTACTGGACTAGCGGGAGGGAGGGGCAATGAGCAGTTCTTC. The encoded protein is CSATGLAGGRGNEQFF.

J is TRBJ2-1 and V is TRBV7-9, with D maybe TRBD2 (5 bases). CDR1 is SEHNR, CDR2 FQNEAQ, per germline (reference sequence). V dropped 2 bases and J dropped 6 bases, with 14 bases sitting between them. The CDR3 is made up of 15 amino acids. The CDR3 is CASSLMGRGINEQFF. As DNA, the CDR3 is TGTGCCAGCAGCTTAATGGGTCGGGGAATCAATGAGCAGTTCTTC.

The chain uses TRBV7-9 and TRBJ2-1, with D perhaps TRBD2 (6 bases). This CDR3 spans 14 amino acids. V gave up 4 bases and J gave up 4 bases, with 11 bases separating them. Germline V gives CDR1 SEHNR, CDR2 FQNEAQ (reference sequence). CDR3 DNA sequence: TGTGCCAGCAGCTCGTCGACTAGTTACAATGAGCAGTTCTTC. Translation: CASSSSTSYNEQFF.

The rearrangement joins TRBV29-1 to TRBJ1-2; D is unresolved. This CDR3 region has 13 residues. Germline V gene sequence: CDR1 SQVTM, CDR2 ANQGSEA. V lost 8 bases to trimming and J lost 8 bases, with 21 bases between them. The CDR3 loop is CSPKGGGLRGYTF. CDR3 coding DNA: TGCAGCCCTAAGGGCGGCGGCCTGAGAGGCTACACCTTC.

The chain combines TRBV25-1 with TRBJ2-2; D is possibly TRBD1 (6 bases). The V end was cut by 1 base, the J end by 3 bases, with 9 bases between. In germline, CDR1 is MGHDK, CDR2 SYGVNS. The CDR3 extends over 15 amino acids. The CDR3 nucleotides read TGTGCCAGCAGTGAATTCAGGGGACACACCGGGGAGCTGTTTTTT. Translating gives CASSEFRGHTGELFF.

The J gene is TRBJ2-3, the V gene TRBV15, with 8 bases matching TRBD2. CDR1 LNHNV and CDR2 YYDKDF come from the germline V gene (reference sequence). The CDR3 totals 14 residues. Unmatched junction bases numbered 5, after V lost 0 bases and J lost 9 bases. CDR3 region: CATSRDRIAGTQYF. CDR3 nucleotide sequence: TGTGCCACCAGCAGAGATCGGATAGCGGGGACGCAGTATTTT.

The V and J genes are TRBV12-3 or TRBV12-4 and TRBJ2-6; 7 bases fit TRBD1. The V segment lost 6 bases and the J segment 4 bases; nucleotides outside the gene matches: 6. This CDR3 comprises 15 residues. Here the CDR3 reads CASSRTGVGANVLTF. In DNA, the CDR3 is TGTGCCAGCAGCCGTACAGGGGTCGGGGCCAACGTCCTGACTTTC.

The gene calls are TRBV29-1 and TRBJ2-3; D may be TRBD2 (5 bases). The germline gives CDR1 SQVTM, CDR2 ANQGSEA. Trimming left V 6 bases short and J 2 bases short, with 21 bases between. The CDR3 is 16 residues long. This CDR3 reads CSVTPTGSGPTDTQYF. The CDR3 DNA reads as TGCAGCGTCACACCCACGGGAAGCGGCCCCACAGATACGCAGTATTTT.

J is TRBJ2-2 and V is TRBV6-6; maybe TRBD2 (5 bases). The germline V gene has CDR1 MNHNY and CDR2 SVGAGI (reference sequence). The CDR3 is made up of 13 amino acids. V lost 8 bases and J 4 bases, leaving 11 bases between the germline ends. CDR3 in amino acids: CASSHAGTGELFF. DNA of the CDR3: TGTGCCAGCTCACATGCGGGCACCGGGGAGCTGTTTTTT.

The gene calls are TRBV29-1 and TRBJ2-7; 9 positions match TRBD2. This CDR3 is built from 15 residues. CDR1 SQVTM and CDR2 ANQGSEA come from the germline V gene. The J segment lost 0 bases and the V segment lost 1 base, leaving 4 bases of the junction unmatched. The CDR3: CSVEGTSAVSYEQYF. As DNA, the CDR3 is TGCAGCGTTGAAGGGACTAGCGCCGTCTCCTACGAGCAGTACTTC.

This chain uses TRBV19 with TRBJ1-1; D is ambiguous. The length of the CDR3 is 11 residues. V lost 7 bases and J lost 1, with 4 bases in between. The germline V gene encodes CDR1 LNHDA and CDR2 SQIVND (reference sequence). CDR3 region: CASIENTEAFF. The CDR3 DNA is TGTGCCAGTATTGAGAACACTGAAGCTTTCTTT.

The chain employs TRBV7-3 and TRBJ2-1; 7 bases align to TRBD2. Germline values: CDR1 SGHTA, CDR2 FQGTGA. The CDR3 loop spans 16 amino acids. Trimming took 5 bases from V and 4 from J; bases not matched to a gene: 11. CDR3 nucleotide sequence: TGTGCCAGCAGCGCCGTTGGGGCGGGAGTTTACAATGAGCAGTTCTTC. It codes for CASSAVGAGVYNEQFF.

This chain uses TRBV20-1 with TRBJ1-1; the match to TRBD1 covers 9 bases. The V segment lost 1 base and the J segment 9 bases; nucleotides outside the gene matches: 3. The V gene's germline CDR1 is DFQATT and CDR2 SNEGSKA (reference sequence). The CDR3 extends over 12 amino acids. CDR3 sequence: CSARAGTGKAFF. CDR3 coding DNA: TGCAGTGCTAGAGCTGGGACAGGGAAAGCTTTCTTT.

The CDR3: CASSGQQGEGQPQHF. The DNA for the CDR3 is TGTGCCAGCAGTGGCCAACAGGGGGAAGGCCAGCCCCAGCATTTT. The V and J genes are TRBV2 and TRBJ1-5, with TRBD1 matching over 8 bases. The germline CDR1 and CDR2 sequences are SNHLY and FYNNEI. This CDR3 has 15 amino acids. With 4 bases clipped from V and 7 bases from J, the junction kept 9 bases outside the gene matches.

The gene calls are TRBV6-1 and TRBJ1-4, with D tentatively TRBD1 (6 bases). V lost 6 bases to trimming and J lost 7 bases, with 27 bases between them. Per the germline V gene, CDR1 is MNHNS and CDR2 is SASEGT. This CDR3 spans 18 amino acids. This CDR3 reads CASRPPGGSVLASEKLFF. The CDR3 DNA follows: TGTGCCAGCAGGCCTCCCGGGGGCTCGGTGTTGGCGTCTGAAAAACTGTTTTTT.